These 30 T cell receptor beta chains share one sample of origin, sequenced in a study of T cell responses to AZD1222 COVID-19 vaccine. The assay was immunoSEQ multiplex PCR, and TCRdb's table has in-frame clones only and misses some. The sample records about 130,000 clones, 92% being singletons. The sample in question was peripheral blood, obtained on day 0 of AZD1222 vaccination. All receptors derive from an adult in good health.

The V gene is TRBV5-8, the J gene TRBJ2-7; D may be TRBD1 (6 bases). Germline CDR1 SGHTS, CDR2 YDEGEE. This CDR3 spans 14 amino acids. V was shortened by 0 bases and J by 4 bases, with 11 bases between the two germline ends. CDR3 DNA sequence: TGTGCCAGCAGCTTGGGAGGGGGAACTTACGAGCAGTACTTC. Its translation: CASSLGGGTYEQYF.

This chain uses TRBV18 with TRBJ2-5; either TRBD1 or TRBD2 may fit D (5 bases each). V dropped 3 bases and J dropped 1 base, with 12 bases sitting between them. This CDR3 is 15 amino acids long. The germline V gene has CDR1 KGHSH and CDR2 LQKENI. The CDR3 DNA follows: TGTGCCAGCTCACCTAGTCTGGGGACCCAAGAGACCCAGTACTTC. Amino acid sequence: CASSPSLGTQETQYF.

The chain recombines TRBV6-5 with TRBJ2-2, with D perhaps matching TRBD1 or TRBD2 (5 bases each). The CDR3 totals 14 residues. Germline CDR1 MNHEY, CDR2 SVGAGI. Between the trimmed V and J ends, which lost 7 bases and 0 bases, there was a span of 9 bases. The CDR3 loop is CASTTGPNTGELFF. CDR3 bases: TGTGCCAGCACTACGGGGCCGAACACCGGGGAGCTGTTTTTT.

The gene calls are TRBV6-2 or TRBV6-3 and TRBJ2-2, with D perhaps matching TRBD1 (5 bases). Trimming took off 0 bases at V and 6 bases at J, with 11 bases between the two ends. This CDR3 region has 15 residues. Germline CDR1 and CDR2: MNHEY and SVGEGT. This CDR3 reads CASSYSFRGAGELFF. CDR3 bases: TGTGCCAGCAGTTACTCTTTTAGGGGTGCCGGGGAGCTGTTTTTT.

This chain uses TRBV19 with TRBJ1-4; D remains ambiguous. CDR1 LNHDA and CDR2 SQIVND come from the germline V gene (reference sequence). The CDR3 is 15 amino acids. The V end was cut by 1 base, the J end by 13 bases, with 19 bases between. The CDR3 loop is CASSIGVRSIGRLFF. In nucleotides, the CDR3 is TGTGCCAGTAGTATAGGTGTCCGGTCTATCGGAAGACTGTTTTTT.

This clone came up a few times. This rearrangement joins TRBV27 to TRBJ2-5; TRBD2 agrees at 8 bases. Germline CDR1 reads MNHEY; CDR2 reads SMNVEV (reference sequence). This CDR3 has 14 amino acids. The V gene end was trimmed by 8 bases and the J gene end by 4 bases; junction bases not matched to a gene: 9. The CDR3, as DNA: TGTGCCAGCTCCAGAGCGGGGGCCGCAGAGACCCAGTACTTC. It codes for CASSRAGAAETQYF.

This chain joins TRBV10-3 and TRBJ2-1; D perhaps matches TRBD2 (5 bases). CDR3 length equals 11 residues. Germline CDR1 ENHRY, CDR2 SYGVKD. The V end was cut by 6 bases, the J end by 9 bases, with 9 bases between. CDR3 region: CAIRLAGEQFF. The CDR3 DNA reads TGTGCCATCAGGCTCGCGGGTGAGCAGTTCTTC.

The gene calls are TRBV18 and TRBJ2-6; D not certain. CDR1 is KGHSH and CDR2 is LQKENI in the germline V gene. Trimming took off 6 bases at V and 0 bases at J, with 9 bases between the two ends. This CDR3 has 15 residues. For the CDR3, the DNA is TGTGCCAGCTCCCGGGTATACTCTGGGGCCAACGTCCTGACTTTC. Translating it yields CASSRVYSGANVLTF.

The chain carries TRBV4-1 and TRBJ1-4; the match to TRBD1 covers 9 bases. Germline V gene sequence: CDR1 MGHRA, CDR2 YSYEKL. This CDR3 comprises 13 residues. J lost 7 bases, V lost 4 bases, and 1 base had no gene match. The CDR3 nucleotides are TGCGCCAGCAGCCGGGGACAGGGTGAAAAACTGTTTTTT. Protein: CASSRGQGEKLFF.

The chain links TRBV7-2 to TRBJ1-3, with D unclear. CDR3 length: 13 amino acids. CDR1 and CDR2 (germline): SGHTA, FQGNSA. V lost 3 bases, J lost 4 bases, and 7 bases lay in between. The CDR3 region is CASSFMRGNTIYF. In DNA, the CDR3 is TGTGCCAGCAGCTTTATGAGGGGAAACACCATATATTTT.

The CDR3 DNA follows: TGTGCCAGTAGTACAACAGCAACTAATGAAAAACTGTTTTTT. Translating it yields CASSTTATNEKLFF. V is TRBV19 and J is TRBJ1-4; no clear D gene. The length of the CDR3 is 14 residues. V was pared by 4 bases and J by 0 bases, with 6 bases between. CDR1 and CDR2 from the germline V gene are LNHDA and SQIVND (reference sequence).

The V call is TRBV9, the J call TRBJ2-2, with 8 bases matching TRBD2. The CDR3 is 15 amino acids. In germline, CDR1 is SGDLS, CDR2 YYNGEE. The junction had 8 bases not matched to a gene; V was cut back by 4 bases and J by 6 bases. The CDR3 is CASSPFGGGPGELFF. The CDR3 DNA reads TGTGCCAGCAGCCCCTTCGGGGGGGGCCCCGGGGAGCTGTTTTTT. The whole variable domain, remainder taken from reference TRBV9 and TRBJ2-2, is DSGVTQTPKHLITATGQRVTLRCSPRSGDLSVYWYQQSLDQGLQFLIQYYNGEERAKGNILERFSAQQFPDLHSELNLSSLELGDSALYFCASSPFGGGPGELFFGEGSRLTVL.

The rearrangement uses TRBV10-3 and TRBJ1-3, with D possibly matching TRBD1 (5 bases). The V end was cut by 6 bases, the J end by 2 bases, with 11 bases between. The CDR3 extends over 14 amino acids. Germline V gene data show CDR1 as ENHRY and CDR2 as SYGVKD. The CDR3 DNA sequence: TGTGCCATCAGGCAGGGAAGCCCTGGAAACACCATATATTTT. Protein: CAIRQGSPGNTIYF.

This clone was seen just once. The chain joins TRBV6-2 or TRBV6-3 to TRBJ1-5, with 8 positions matching TRBD1. This CDR3 comprises 17 residues. Trimming removed 5 bases from V and 0 bases from J; junction bases left unmatched: 9. Germline V gene data show CDR1 as MNHEY and CDR2 as SVGEGT. Here the CDR3 reads CASSLRDRRISNQPQHF. The CDR3 region has the DNA TGTGCCAGCAGTCTCCGGGACAGGAGAATTAGCAATCAGCCCCAGCATTTT.

The chain couples TRBV6-5 to TRBJ2-7, with a weak D call TRBD2 (6 bases). CDR3 length: 14 amino acids. Trimming stripped 4 bases from V and 4 bases from J, with 14 bases between. The germline V gene has CDR1 MNHEY and CDR2 SVGAGI. The CDR3 sequence is CASSSEGRSYEQYF. The DNA of the CDR3 is TGTGCCAGCAGTTCCGAGGGGAGGTCGTACGAGCAGTACTTC.

The genes are TRBV9 and TRBJ1-2, with D perhaps TRBD1 (5 bases). Trimming shortened V by 4 bases and J by 7 bases, and 11 bases separated the two germline ends. This CDR3 is 12 amino acids long. Germline CDR1 SGDLS, CDR2 YYNGEE. CDR3 region: CASSSTGGGYTF. For the CDR3, the DNA is TGTGCCAGCAGCTCTACAGGCGGTGGCTACACCTTC. Full variable domain (outside the CDR3, taken from reference TRBV9 and TRBJ1-2): DSGVTQTPKHLITATGQRVTLRCSPRSGDLSVYWYQQSLDQGLQFLIQYYNGEERAKGNILERFSAQQFPDLHSELNLSSLELGDSALYFCASSSTGGGYTFGSGTRLTVV.

The chain joins TRBV28 to TRBJ1-2; a possible D gene is TRBD1 (5 bases). The CDR3 has 13 residues. The V gene's germline CDR1 is MDHEN and CDR2 SYDVKM. The germline V and J ends were trimmed by 1 base and 8 bases, with 11 bases remaining between them. CDR3 nucleotide sequence: TGTGCCAGCAGTTTATCCCAGGGCATCGGCTACACCTTC. It encodes CASSLSQGIGYTF.

The chain couples TRBV14 to TRBJ2-1; TRBD2 might be the D (6 bases). This CDR3 spans 15 amino acids. V lost 1 base to trimming and J lost 6 bases, with 13 bases between them. CDR1 is SGHDN, CDR2 FVKESK, per germline. The CDR3 region is CASSQVTGLLNEQFF. The CDR3 DNA reads as TGTGCCAGCAGCCAAGTCACGGGACTTCTCAATGAGCAGTTCTTC.

Only one count was recorded for this clone. The chain is built from TRBV7-3 and TRBJ2-1, with TRBD1 matching over 7 bases. The CDR3 sequence is 13 residues long. Germline V gene lookup returns CDR1 SGHTA and CDR2 FQGTGA. V trimming: 5 bases; J trimming: 7 bases; junction bases outside the gene matches: 5. CDR3 bases: TGTGCCAGCAGCCGGACAGGTTCTAATGAGCAGTTCTTC. It is translated as CASSRTGSNEQFF.

The gene calls are TRBV6-2 or TRBV6-3 and TRBJ2-2; the D gene is possibly TRBD1 (6 bases). Germline lookup yields CDR1 MNHEY and CDR2 SVGEGT. The CDR3 runs 17 residues. V was shortened by 6 bases and J by 8 bases, with 25 bases between the two germline ends. CDR3 loop: CASSSTPDRNVAGELFF. CDR3 sequence (DNA): TGTGCCAGCAGCTCCACCCCAGACAGGAATGTAGCGGGGGAGCTGTTTTTT.

The chain is built from TRBV6-5 and TRBJ1-6, with D maybe TRBD1 (6 bases). V was pared by 6 bases and J by 10 bases, with 16 bases between. Germline V gene data show CDR1 as MNHEY and CDR2 as SVGAGI. CDR3 length: 14 amino acids. The CDR3 bases are TGTGCCAGCAGCAGGGACACCCGTAGATCACCCCTCCACTTT. It translates to CASSRDTRRSPLHF.

The CDR3 reads CASSRGNTIYF. The CDR3 DNA is TGTGCCAGCAGCCGTGGAAACACCATATATTTT. This chain connects TRBV11-2 to TRBJ1-3; D is ambiguous. Per germline, CDR1 SGHAT and CDR2 FQNNGV. The V gene lost 5 bases and the J gene lost 3 bases, with 2 bases spanning the gap. This CDR3 has 11 residues. Variable domain in full (rest from reference TRBV11-2 and TRBJ1-3): EAGVAQSPRYKIIEKRQSVAFWCNPISGHATLYWYQQILGQGPKLLIQFQNNGVVDDSQLPKDRFSAERLKGVDSTLKIQPAKLEDSAVYLCASSRGNTIYFGEGSWLTVV.

The CDR3 DNA reads as TGTGCCAGCAGCTCGGACAGGGGGCGAGGTGAAGCTTTCTTT. This gives the protein CASSSDRGRGEAFF. The chain combines TRBV7-3 with TRBJ1-1, with 11 positions matching TRBD1. This CDR3 contains 14 residues. V trimming: 4 bases; J trimming: 7 bases; junction bases outside the gene matches: 5. CDR1 and CDR2 (germline): SGHTA, FQGTGA.

The chain couples TRBV7-8 to TRBJ1-4; the D is unclear. V lost 2 bases to trimming and J lost 0 bases, with 4 bases between them. CDR3 size: 14 residues. Germline-derived CDR1 and CDR2 are SGHVS and FQNEAQ. The CDR3 sequence is CASSLQPTNEKLFF. The CDR3 DNA reads TGTGCCAGCAGCTTACAACCAACTAATGAAAAACTGTTTTTT.

This clone appeared a single time. The V call is TRBV7-3, the J call TRBJ2-2, with D tentatively TRBD1 or TRBD2 (5 bases each). The germline V and J ends were trimmed by 1 base and 5 bases, with 11 bases remaining between them. This CDR3 has 15 amino acids. Germline CDR1 and CDR2: SGHTA and FQGTGA. The CDR3 protein is CASSLRSGRTGELFF. As DNA, the CDR3 is TGTGCCAGCAGCTTAAGGTCGGGGCGTACCGGGGAGCTGTTTTTT.

The rearrangement links TRBV4-1 to TRBJ1-2; D is unresolved. CDR1 is MGHRA, CDR2 YSYEKL, per germline. The ends were cut back, 6 bases at V and 4 bases at J, with 12 bases in the middle. The length of the CDR3 is 13 residues. CDR3 nucleotide sequence: TGCGCCAGCAGTCAATCAGAGAGCTATGGCTACACCTTC. Amino acid sequence: CASSQSESYGYTF.

The V and J genes are TRBV6-5 and TRBJ1-2; no definite D call. Trimming shortened V by 6 bases and J by 0 bases, and 5 bases separated the two germline ends. The CDR3 totals 12 residues. Per the germline V gene, CDR1 is MNHEY and CDR2 is SVGAGI. The CDR3 DNA is TGTGCCAGCAGCGACACTAACTATGGCTACACCTTC. Its translation: CASSDTNYGYTF.

Notes on this clone: At one end the junction does not follow the germline gene, possibly because of a read error. This rearrangement joins TRBV19 to TRBJ1-6; tentatively, D is TRBD1 (5 bases). Germline loops: CDR1 LNHDA, CDR2 SQIVND (reference sequence). The CDR3 loop spans 16 amino acids. The CDR3 nucleotides read TGTGCCAGTAGCCTCGGGACCCCGGCATATAATTCGCCCCTCCACTTT. Translating it yields CASSLGTPAYNSPLHF.

The gene calls are TRBV24-1 and TRBJ2-3; TRBD2 might be the D (5 bases). The CDR3 runs 17 residues. Germline lookup yields CDR1 KGHDR and CDR2 SFDVKD. Trimming cost V 3 bases and J 1 base, with 16 bases left between them. CDR3: CATSDAREMGGTDTQYF. The CDR3 coding sequence is TGTGCCACCAGTGATGCCCGAGAGATGGGAGGCACAGATACGCAGTATTTT.

This clone was detected once. The chain has TRBV28 and TRBJ2-7; 8 bases agree with TRBD1. Losses at the gene ends were 2 bases for V and 7 bases for J; bases not matched to a gene: 4. This CDR3 has 13 amino acids. Per germline, CDR1 MDHEN and CDR2 SYDVKM. CDR3 sequence reads: CASSLGRGQEQYF. The CDR3 DNA reads as TGTGCCAGCAGTTTAGGCAGGGGGCAAGAGCAGTACTTC.